A selection of T cell receptor beta chains follows, all from one sample in a study of cytomegalovirus exposure and HLA in healthy donors. The table came from immunoSEQ multiplex PCR; TCRdb's copy has only in-frame clones and leaves some out. This table holds about 160,000 clones, approximately 72% found once. What was sequenced was PBMCs. All receptors come from a female donor in good health and CMV-seronegative. Both conserved end residues are part of each CDR3. D genes are given only for firm matches. A clone size is listed for some rows: how often the clone was seen (once, few, many), or a class if it is expanded.

j_call: TRBJ1-2; v_call: TRBV29-1; d_call: TRBD1; clone_size: .; cdr3_aa: CSVLRGNYGYTF; cdr3_nt: TGCAGCGTTCTCAGGGGGAACTATGGCTACACCTTC
j_call: TRBJ1-1; v_call: TRBV27; d_call: .; clone_size: .; cdr3_aa: CASSLGLNTEAFF; cdr3_nt: TGTGCCAGCAGTTTGGGCCTAAACACTGAAGCTTTCTTT
j_call: TRBJ1-5; v_call: TRBV5-1; d_call: .; clone_size: .; cdr3_aa: CASSLGPGPSNQPQHF; cdr3_nt: TGCGCCAGCAGCTTGGGTCCGGGTCCTAGCAATCAGCCCCAGCATTTT
j_call: TRBJ1-5; v_call: TRBV2; d_call: TRBD1; clone_size: .; cdr3_aa: CASSNRDRDQPQHF; cdr3_nt: TGTGCCAGCAGTAATCGGGACAGGGATCAGCCCCAGCATTTT
j_call: TRBJ1-2; v_call: TRBV30; d_call: .; clone_size: once; cdr3_aa: CAWRDRSYGYTF; cdr3_nt: TGTGCCTGGAGGGACAGAAGCTATGGCTACACCTTC
j_call: TRBJ1-5; v_call: TRBV28; d_call: .; clone_size: few; cdr3_aa: CASSGGGWGNQPQHF; cdr3_nt: TGTGCCAGCAGTGGCGGGGGTTGGGGCAATCAGCCCCAGCATTTT
j_call: TRBJ1-4; v_call: TRBV7-9; d_call: TRBD1; clone_size: .; cdr3_aa: CSSSWDRLLENLFF; cdr3_nt: TGTTCCAGCAGTTGGGACAGATTATTGGAAAACCTGTTTTTT
j_call: TRBJ2-7; v_call: TRBV5-6; d_call: .; clone_size: .; cdr3_aa: CASSFPRQEYSYEQYF; cdr3_nt: TGTGCCAGCAGCTTTCCCCGGCAGGAATACTCCTACGAGCAGTACTTC
j_call: TRBJ2-3; v_call: TRBV25-1; d_call: .; clone_size: .; cdr3_aa: CASRPAEGTQYF; cdr3_nt: TGTGCCAGCAGGCCCGCGGAGGGTACACAGTATTTT
j_call: TRBJ2-7; v_call: TRBV18; d_call: .; clone_size: .; cdr3_aa: CASSPSTGTYEQYF; cdr3_nt: TGTGCCAGCTCACCGTCGACAGGAACCTACGAGCAGTACTTC
j_call: TRBJ1-1; v_call: TRBV7-9; d_call: TRBD1; clone_size: .; cdr3_aa: CASSLGQGVAEAFF; cdr3_nt: TGTGCCAGCAGCCTAGGACAGGGAGTGGCTGAAGCTTTCTTT
j_call: TRBJ2-7; v_call: TRBV5-6; d_call: .; clone_size: .; cdr3_aa: CASSFDYSYEQYF; cdr3_nt: TGTGCCAGCAGCTTCGACTACTCCTACGAGCAGTACTTC
j_call: TRBJ2-3; v_call: TRBV19; d_call: .; clone_size: .; cdr3_aa: CASISRTDTQYF; cdr3_nt: TGTGCCAGTATTAGCCGCACAGATACGCAGTATTTT
j_call: TRBJ1-1; v_call: TRBV7-9; d_call: .; clone_size: .; cdr3_aa: CASSYTGSMNTEAFF; cdr3_nt: TGTGCCAGCAGTTATACAGGGTCTATGAACACTGAAGCTTTCTTT
j_call: TRBJ1-1; v_call: TRBV2; d_call: .; clone_size: .; cdr3_aa: CATHRDVNTEAFF; cdr3_nt: TGTGCCACCCACAGGGACGTGAACACTGAAGCTTTCTTT
j_call: TRBJ2-6; v_call: TRBV9; d_call: .; clone_size: .; cdr3_aa: CASSVGVAGANVLTF; cdr3_nt: TGTGCCAGCAGCGTAGGGGTAGCCGGGGCCAACGTCCTGACTTTC
j_call: TRBJ2-7; v_call: TRBV15; d_call: TRBD2; clone_size: .; cdr3_aa: CATSRERSGLAGGRSSYEQYF; cdr3_nt: TGTGCCACCAGCAGAGAGAGGAGTGGACTAGCGGGGGGGAGGAGCTCCTACGAGCAGTACTTC
j_call: TRBJ2-5; v_call: TRBV4-1; d_call: TRBD2; clone_size: .; cdr3_aa: CASSQDLSGGSTQYF; cdr3_nt: TGCGCCAGCAGCCAAGATCTTAGCGGGGGTTCGACCCAGTACTTC
j_call: TRBJ1-1; v_call: TRBV2; d_call: .; clone_size: .; cdr3_aa: CASSDLRENTEAFF; cdr3_nt: TGTGCCAGCAGTGATTTGCGGGAGAACACTGAAGCTTTCTTT
j_call: TRBJ1-1; v_call: TRBV28; d_call: .; clone_size: .; cdr3_aa: CASSLDHPRPPDQTEAFF; cdr3_nt: TGTGCCAGCAGTTTAGACCACCCCAGGCCTCCCGACCAGACTGAAGCTTTCTTT
j_call: TRBJ1-2; v_call: TRBV9; d_call: .; clone_size: .; cdr3_aa: CASRPTGRRGGESGYTF; cdr3_nt: TGTGCCAGCCGTCCCACGGGACGAAGGGGGGGGGAGAGCGGCTACACCTTC
j_call: TRBJ2-7; v_call: TRBV5-4; d_call: TRBD2; clone_size: .; cdr3_aa: CASSLGAGDPYEQYF; cdr3_nt: TGTGCCAGCAGCTTGGGAGCGGGAGACCCCTACGAGCAGTACTTC
j_call: TRBJ2-1; v_call: TRBV15; d_call: TRBD2; clone_size: .; cdr3_aa: CATSREGGGHEQFF; cdr3_nt: TGTGCCACCAGCAGAGAGGGCGGGGGTCATGAGCAGTTCTTC
j_call: TRBJ1-4; v_call: TRBV5-1; d_call: TRBD1; clone_size: .; cdr3_aa: CASSLGQGGTNEKLFF; cdr3_nt: TGCGCCAGCAGCTTGGGCCAGGGGGGAACTAATGAAAAACTGTTTTTT
j_call: TRBJ2-7; v_call: TRBV5-4; d_call: TRBD2; clone_size: .; cdr3_aa: CASSAGLAQYEQYF; cdr3_nt: TGTGCCAGCAGCGCCGGACTAGCCCAGTACGAGCAGTACTTC
j_call: TRBJ2-1; v_call: TRBV13; d_call: TRBD1; clone_size: .; cdr3_aa: CASSYWTGSHEQFF; cdr3_nt: TGTGCCAGCAGCTACTGGACAGGGTCACATGAGCAGTTCTTC
j_call: TRBJ1-4; v_call: TRBV6-6; d_call: .; clone_size: .; cdr3_aa: CASSYSGEKLFF; cdr3_nt: TGTGCCAGCAGTTACTCGGGCGAAAAACTGTTTTTT
j_call: TRBJ1-2; v_call: TRBV7-2; d_call: TRBD1; clone_size: .; cdr3_aa: CASRSPGQGYGYTF; cdr3_nt: TGTGCCAGCAGGTCCCCGGGACAGGGGTATGGCTACACCTTC
j_call: TRBJ1-3; v_call: TRBV18; d_call: TRBD1; clone_size: few; cdr3_aa: CASSRDREDTIYF; cdr3_nt: TGTGCCAGCTCACGGGACAGGGAGGACACCATATATTTT
j_call: TRBJ1-2; v_call: TRBV11-2; d_call: .; clone_size: .; cdr3_aa: CASSLGAGLGGYTF; cdr3_nt: TGTGCCAGCAGCTTAGGGGCAGGACTAGGGGGCTACACCTTC
j_call: TRBJ2-7; v_call: TRBV25-1; d_call: .; clone_size: .; cdr3_aa: CASSDSAVPPYEQYF; cdr3_nt: TGTGCCAGCAGTGACTCGGCGGTACCGCCCTACGAGCAGTACTTC
j_call: TRBJ1-2; v_call: TRBV30; d_call: .; clone_size: .; cdr3_aa: CAWSASGGAVCTF; cdr3_nt: TGTGCCTGGAGTGCCTCGGGCGGGGCGGTATGCACCTTC
j_call: TRBJ1-2; v_call: TRBV7-8; d_call: .; clone_size: .; cdr3_aa: CASSLAENYGYTF; cdr3_nt: TGTGCCAGCAGCTTAGCAGAGAACTATGGCTACACCTTC
j_call: TRBJ2-1; v_call: TRBV7-3; d_call: TRBD2; clone_size: once; cdr3_aa: CASSLTAGGPDYNEQFF; cdr3_nt: TGTGCCAGCAGCTTAACAGCGGGAGGGCCTGACTACAATGAGCAGTTCTTC
j_call: TRBJ1-4; v_call: TRBV7-9; d_call: TRBD1; clone_size: few; cdr3_aa: CASSPGTAFNEKLFF; cdr3_nt: TGTGCCAGCAGCCCGGGGACAGCTTTTAATGAAAAACTGTTTTTT
j_call: TRBJ2-7; v_call: TRBV15; d_call: TRBD1; clone_size: .; cdr3_aa: CATSTRQGARGEQYF; cdr3_nt: TGTGCCACCAGCACGAGACAGGGGGCGCGTGGCGAGCAGTACTTC
j_call: TRBJ2-7; v_call: TRBV29-1; d_call: TRBD1; clone_size: .; cdr3_aa: CSAAGTGSSYEQYF; cdr3_nt: TGCAGCGCCGCGGGGACAGGTTCTTCCTACGAGCAGTACTTC
j_call: TRBJ1-6; v_call: TRBV6-5; d_call: TRBD1; clone_size: .; cdr3_aa: CASSYPRTGPGPLHF; cdr3_nt: TGTGCCAGCAGTTATCCTCGGACAGGCCCGGGTCCCCTCCACTTT
j_call: TRBJ2-3; v_call: TRBV5-1; d_call: .; clone_size: .; cdr3_aa: CASSLEGGGTDTQYF; cdr3_nt: TGCGCCAGCAGCTTGGAGGGGGGGGGCACAGATACGCAGTATTTT
j_call: TRBJ1-4; v_call: TRBV5-6; d_call: .; clone_size: .; cdr3_aa: CASSLISIGDEKLFF; cdr3_nt: TGTGCCAGCAGCTTGATATCCATCGGAGATGAAAAACTGTTTTTT
j_call: TRBJ1-3; v_call: TRBV2; d_call: .; clone_size: .; cdr3_aa: CASSLSQGGNTIYF; cdr3_nt: TGTGCCAGCAGTCTCTCCCAGGGAGGAAACACCATATATTTT
j_call: TRBJ2-3; v_call: TRBV9; d_call: TRBD1; clone_size: few; cdr3_aa: CASSLRGHGTDTQYF; cdr3_nt: TGTGCCAGCAGTTTAAGGGGGCATGGCACAGATACGCAGTATTTT
j_call: TRBJ1-2; v_call: TRBV9; d_call: .; clone_size: once; cdr3_aa: CASSVRGGYGYTF; cdr3_nt: TGTGCCAGCAGCGTCAGGGGTGGGTATGGCTACACCTTC